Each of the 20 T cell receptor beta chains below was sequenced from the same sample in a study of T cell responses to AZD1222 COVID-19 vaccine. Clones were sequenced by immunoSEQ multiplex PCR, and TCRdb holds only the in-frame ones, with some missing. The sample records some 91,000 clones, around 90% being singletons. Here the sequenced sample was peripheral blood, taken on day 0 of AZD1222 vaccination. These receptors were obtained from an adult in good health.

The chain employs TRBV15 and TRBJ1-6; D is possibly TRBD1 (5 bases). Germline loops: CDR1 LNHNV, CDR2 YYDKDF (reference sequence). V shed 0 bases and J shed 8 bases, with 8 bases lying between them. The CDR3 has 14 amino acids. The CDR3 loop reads CATSRETADSPLHF. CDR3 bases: TGTGCCACCAGCAGAGAGACAGCAGATTCACCCCTCCACTTT.

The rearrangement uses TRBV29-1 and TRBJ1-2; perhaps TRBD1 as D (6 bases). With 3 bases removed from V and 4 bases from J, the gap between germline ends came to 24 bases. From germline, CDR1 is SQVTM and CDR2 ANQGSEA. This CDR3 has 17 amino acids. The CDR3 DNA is TGCAGCGTTGACGGGGGGCGCGAGTCTCTGGAAGGCTATGGCTACACCTTC. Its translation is CSVDGGRESLEGYGYTF.

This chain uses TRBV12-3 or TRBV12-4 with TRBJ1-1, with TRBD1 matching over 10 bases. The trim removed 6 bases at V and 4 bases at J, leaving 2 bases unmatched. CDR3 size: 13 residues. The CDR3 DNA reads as TGTGCCAGCAGCTGGGACAGGGGCACTGAAGCTTTCTTT. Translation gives CASSWDRGTEAFF.

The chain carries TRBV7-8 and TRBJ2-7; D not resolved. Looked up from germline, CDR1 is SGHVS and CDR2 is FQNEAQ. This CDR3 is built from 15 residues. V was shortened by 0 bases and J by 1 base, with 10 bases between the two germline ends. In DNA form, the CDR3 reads TGTGCCAGCAGCTTAGCGATCGGTTCATCCTACGAGCAGTACTTC. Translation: CASSLAIGSSYEQYF.

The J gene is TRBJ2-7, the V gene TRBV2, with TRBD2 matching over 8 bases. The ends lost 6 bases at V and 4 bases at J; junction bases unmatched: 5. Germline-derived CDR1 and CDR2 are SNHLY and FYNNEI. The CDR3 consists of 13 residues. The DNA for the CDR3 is TGTGCCAGCAGACCGGGACTAGAGTACGAGCAGTACTTC. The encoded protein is CASRPGLEYEQYF. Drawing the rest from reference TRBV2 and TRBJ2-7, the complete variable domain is EPEVTQTPSHQVTQMGQEVILRCVPISNHLYFYWYRQILGQKVEFLVSFYNNEISEKSEIFDDQFSVERPDGSNFTLKIRSTKLEDSAMYFCASRPGLEYEQYFGPGTRLTVT.

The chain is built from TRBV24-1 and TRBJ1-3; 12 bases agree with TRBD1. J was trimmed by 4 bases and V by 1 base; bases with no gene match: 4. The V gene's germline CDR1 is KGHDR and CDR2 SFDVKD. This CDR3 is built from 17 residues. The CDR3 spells CATSDFGDRGRGNTIYF. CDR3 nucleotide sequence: TGTGCCACCAGTGATTTTGGGGACAGGGGGCGCGGAAACACCATATATTTT.

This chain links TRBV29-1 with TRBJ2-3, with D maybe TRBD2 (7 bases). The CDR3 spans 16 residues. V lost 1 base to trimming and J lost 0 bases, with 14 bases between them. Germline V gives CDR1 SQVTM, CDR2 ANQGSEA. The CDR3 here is CSVEVLGGHSTDTQYF. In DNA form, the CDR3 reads TGCAGCGTTGAAGTGTTGGGGGGGCACAGCACAGATACGCAGTATTTT.

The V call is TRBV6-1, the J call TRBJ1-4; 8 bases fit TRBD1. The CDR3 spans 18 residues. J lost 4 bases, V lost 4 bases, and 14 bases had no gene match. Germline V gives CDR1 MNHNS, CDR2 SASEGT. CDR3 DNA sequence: TGTGCCAGCAGTGCAAGATCCGGGACAGGTTTGGGTAATGAAAAACTGTTTTTT. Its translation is CASSARSGTGLGNEKLFF.

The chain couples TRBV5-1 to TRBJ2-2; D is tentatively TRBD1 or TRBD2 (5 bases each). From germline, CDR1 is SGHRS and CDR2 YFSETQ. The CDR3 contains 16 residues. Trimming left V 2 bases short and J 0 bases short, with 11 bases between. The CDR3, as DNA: TGCGCCAGCAGCTTCGGGACGGTTTCGAACACCGGGGAGCTGTTTTTT. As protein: CASSFGTVSNTGELFF.

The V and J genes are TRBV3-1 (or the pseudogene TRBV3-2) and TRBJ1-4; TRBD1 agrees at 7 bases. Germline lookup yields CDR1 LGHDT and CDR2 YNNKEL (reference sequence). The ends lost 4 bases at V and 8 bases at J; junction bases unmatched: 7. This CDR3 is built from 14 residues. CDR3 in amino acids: CASSPDRAREKLFF. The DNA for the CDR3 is TGTGCCAGCAGCCCCGACAGGGCGCGAGAAAAACTGTTTTTT.

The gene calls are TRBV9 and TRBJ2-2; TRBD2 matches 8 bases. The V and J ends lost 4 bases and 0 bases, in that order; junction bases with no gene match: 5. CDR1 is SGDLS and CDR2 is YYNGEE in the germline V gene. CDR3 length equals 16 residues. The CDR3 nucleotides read TGTGCCAGCAGCTCCTCACTAGCGGCGAACACCGGGGAGCTGTTTTTT. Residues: CASSSSLAANTGELFF.

The CDR3: CASSSGLSYEQYF. CDR3 in DNA: TGTGCCAGCAGCTCCGGGCTCTCCTACGAGCAGTACTTC. V and J are TRBV7-2 and TRBJ2-7; D ambiguous. V dropped 4 bases and J dropped 0 bases, with 7 bases sitting between them. Germline values: CDR1 SGHTA, CDR2 FQGNSA. This CDR3 spans 13 amino acids. Supplemented by reference TRBV7-2 and TRBJ2-7, the full variable domain reads GAGVSQSPSNKVTEKGKDVELRCDPISGHTALYWYRQSLGQGLEFLIYFQGNSAPDKSGLPSDRFSAERTGGSVSTLTIQRTQQEDSAVYLCASSSGLSYEQYFGPGTRLTVT.

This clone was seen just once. The CDR3 sequence is CASSVRTDNYGYTF. As DNA, the CDR3 is TGTGCCAGCAGCGTCCGGACTGATAACTATGGCTACACCTTC. V is TRBV9 and J is TRBJ1-2; D unresolved. The V end was cut by 2 bases, the J end by 1 base, with 9 bases between. Germline V gene sequence: CDR1 SGDLS, CDR2 YYNGEE. The CDR3 has 14 amino acids.

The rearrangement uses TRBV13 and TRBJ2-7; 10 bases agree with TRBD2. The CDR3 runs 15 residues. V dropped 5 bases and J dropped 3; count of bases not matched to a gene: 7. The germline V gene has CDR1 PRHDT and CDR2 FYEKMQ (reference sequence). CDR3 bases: TGTGCCAGCAGCGCCCCGGGACTAGCGAACTACGAGCAGTACTTC. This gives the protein CASSAPGLANYEQYF.

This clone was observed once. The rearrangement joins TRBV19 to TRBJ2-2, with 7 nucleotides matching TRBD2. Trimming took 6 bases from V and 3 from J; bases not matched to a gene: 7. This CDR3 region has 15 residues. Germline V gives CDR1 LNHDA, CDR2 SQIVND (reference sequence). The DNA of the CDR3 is TGTGCCAGTAGGGAGTTGGCGGGAGACACCGGGGAGCTGTTTTTT. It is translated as CASRELAGDTGELFF.

CDR3 amino acids: CAWMDSEVEYF. The CDR3 nucleotides read TGTGCCTGGATGGATAGCGAGGTTGAGTACTTC. The V gene is TRBV30, the J gene TRBJ2-7, with TRBD2 as a possible D gene (5 bases). The CDR3 covers 11 residues. The germline CDR1 and CDR2 sequences are GTSNPN and SVGIG (reference sequence). Trimming stripped 4 bases from V and 11 bases from J, with 15 bases between.

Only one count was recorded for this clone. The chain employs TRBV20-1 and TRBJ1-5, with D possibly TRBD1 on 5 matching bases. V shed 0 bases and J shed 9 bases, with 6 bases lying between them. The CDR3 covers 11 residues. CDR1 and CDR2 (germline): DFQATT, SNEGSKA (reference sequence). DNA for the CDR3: TGCAGTGCTAGAGATCAGGGGCCCCAGCATTTT. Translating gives CSARDQGPQHF.

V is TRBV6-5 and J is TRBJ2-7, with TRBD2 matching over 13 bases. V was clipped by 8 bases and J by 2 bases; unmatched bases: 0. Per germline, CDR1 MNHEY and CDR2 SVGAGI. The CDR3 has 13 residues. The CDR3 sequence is CASGTSGAYEQYF. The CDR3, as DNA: TGTGCCAGCGGGACTAGCGGGGCCTACGAGCAGTACTTC.

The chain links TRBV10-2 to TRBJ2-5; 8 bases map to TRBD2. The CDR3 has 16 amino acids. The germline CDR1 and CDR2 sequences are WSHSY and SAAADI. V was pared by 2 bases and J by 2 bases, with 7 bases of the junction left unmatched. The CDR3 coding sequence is TGCGCCAGCAGTGAGCTTGCTAGCGGGCCTCAAGAGACCCAGTACTTC. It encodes CASSELASGPQETQYF.

The CDR3 sequence: CAWISVRGNTIYF. As DNA, the CDR3 is TGTGCCTGGATAAGCGTCCGTGGAAACACCATATATTTT. This chain uses TRBV30 with TRBJ1-3; the D is unclear. CDR3 length: 13 residues. V lost 4 bases and J 3 bases, leaving 10 bases between the germline ends. Looked up from germline, CDR1 is GTSNPN and CDR2 is SVGIG (reference sequence).